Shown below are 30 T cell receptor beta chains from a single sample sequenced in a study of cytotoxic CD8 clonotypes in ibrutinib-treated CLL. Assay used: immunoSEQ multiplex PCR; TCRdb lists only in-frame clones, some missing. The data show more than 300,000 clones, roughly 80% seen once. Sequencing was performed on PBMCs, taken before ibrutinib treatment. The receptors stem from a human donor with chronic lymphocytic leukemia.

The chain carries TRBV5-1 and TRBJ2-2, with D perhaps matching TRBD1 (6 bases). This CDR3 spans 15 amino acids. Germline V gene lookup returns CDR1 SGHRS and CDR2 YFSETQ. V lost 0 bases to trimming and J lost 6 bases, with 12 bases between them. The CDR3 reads CASSLATGLAGELFF. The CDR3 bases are TGCGCCAGCAGCTTGGCAACAGGGTTGGCCGGGGAGCTGTTTTTT.

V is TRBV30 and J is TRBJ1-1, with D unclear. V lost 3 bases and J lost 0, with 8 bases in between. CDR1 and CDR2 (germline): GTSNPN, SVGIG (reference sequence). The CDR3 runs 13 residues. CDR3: CAWRKLLNTEAFF. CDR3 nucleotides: TGTGCCTGGAGAAAACTGTTGAACACTGAAGCTTTCTTT.

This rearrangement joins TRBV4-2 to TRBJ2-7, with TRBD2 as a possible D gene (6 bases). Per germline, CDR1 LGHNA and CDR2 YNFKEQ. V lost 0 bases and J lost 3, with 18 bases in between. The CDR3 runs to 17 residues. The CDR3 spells CASSQDRMAGTFYEQYF. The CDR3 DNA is TGTGCCAGCAGCCAAGATCGGATGGCGGGAACGTTCTACGAGCAGTACTTC.

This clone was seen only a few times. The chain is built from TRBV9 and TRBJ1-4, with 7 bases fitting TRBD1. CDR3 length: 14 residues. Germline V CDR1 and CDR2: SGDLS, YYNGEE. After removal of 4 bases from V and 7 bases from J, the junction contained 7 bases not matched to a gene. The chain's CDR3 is CASSPQTGPEKLFF. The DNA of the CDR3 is TGTGCCAGCAGCCCACAGACAGGGCCTGAAAAACTGTTTTTT.

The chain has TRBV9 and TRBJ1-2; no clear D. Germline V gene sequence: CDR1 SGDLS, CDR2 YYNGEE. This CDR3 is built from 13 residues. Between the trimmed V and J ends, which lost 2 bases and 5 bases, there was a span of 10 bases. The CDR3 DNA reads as TGTGCCAGCAGCGTTACAGAAGTGTATGGCTACACCTTC. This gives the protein CASSVTEVYGYTF.

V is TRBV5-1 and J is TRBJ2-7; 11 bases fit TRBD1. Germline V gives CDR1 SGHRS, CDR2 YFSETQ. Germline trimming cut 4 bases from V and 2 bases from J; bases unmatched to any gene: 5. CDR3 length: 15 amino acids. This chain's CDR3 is CASSPRTGGTYEQYF. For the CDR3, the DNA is TGCGCCAGCAGCCCGCGGACAGGGGGCACCTACGAGCAGTACTTC.

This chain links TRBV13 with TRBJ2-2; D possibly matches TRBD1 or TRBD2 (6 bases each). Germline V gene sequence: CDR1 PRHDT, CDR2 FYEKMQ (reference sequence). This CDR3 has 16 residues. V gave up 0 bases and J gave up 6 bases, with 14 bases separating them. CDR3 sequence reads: CASSLGRRGAPGELFF. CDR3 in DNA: TGTGCCAGCAGCTTAGGCCGAAGGGGGGCCCCCGGGGAGCTGTTTTTT.

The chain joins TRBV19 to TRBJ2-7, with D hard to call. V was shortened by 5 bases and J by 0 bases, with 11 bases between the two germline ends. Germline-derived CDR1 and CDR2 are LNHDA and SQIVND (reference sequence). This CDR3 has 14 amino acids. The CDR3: CASSFGGSSYEQYF. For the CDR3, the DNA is TGTGCCAGTAGTTTCGGCGGAAGCTCCTACGAGCAGTACTTC.

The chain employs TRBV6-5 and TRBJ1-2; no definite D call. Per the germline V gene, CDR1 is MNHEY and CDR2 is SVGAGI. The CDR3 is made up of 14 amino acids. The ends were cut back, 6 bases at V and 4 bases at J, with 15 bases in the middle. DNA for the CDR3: TGTGCCAGCAGCGCCGTTAGGGCCCTCTATGGCTACACCTTC. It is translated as CASSAVRALYGYTF.

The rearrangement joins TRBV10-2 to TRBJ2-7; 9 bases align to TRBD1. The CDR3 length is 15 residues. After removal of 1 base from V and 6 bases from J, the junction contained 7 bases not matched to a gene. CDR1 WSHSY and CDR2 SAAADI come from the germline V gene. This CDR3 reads CASSELLDRGGEQYF. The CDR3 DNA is TGCGCCAGCAGTGAGTTGTTGGACAGGGGTGGCGAGCAGTACTTC.

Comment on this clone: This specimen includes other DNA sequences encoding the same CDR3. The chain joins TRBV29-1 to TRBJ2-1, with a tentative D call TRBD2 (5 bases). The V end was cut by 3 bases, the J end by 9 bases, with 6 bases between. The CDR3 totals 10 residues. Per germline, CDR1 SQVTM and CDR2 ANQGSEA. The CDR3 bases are TGCAGCGTTGATGGAGGTGAGCAGTTCTTC. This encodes CSVDGGEQFF.

For the CDR3, the DNA is TGTGCCAGCAGGATGACAGGGTTTAAGCGCTACACCTTC. Translated: CASRMTGFKRYTF. The chain carries TRBV27 and TRBJ1-2, with TRBD1 matching over 7 bases. The CDR3 spans 13 residues. CDR1 is MNHEY, CDR2 SMNVEV, per germline (reference sequence). V trimming: 6 bases; J trimming: 9 bases; junction bases outside the gene matches: 10.

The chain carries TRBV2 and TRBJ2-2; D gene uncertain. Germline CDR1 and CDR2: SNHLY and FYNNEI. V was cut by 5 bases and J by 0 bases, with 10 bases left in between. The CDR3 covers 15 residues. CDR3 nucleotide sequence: TGTGCCAGCAGTCGAGCAGACGCGAACACCGGGGAGCTGTTTTTT. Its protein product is CASSRADANTGELFF.

CDR3 in amino acids: CASVDFSGRITDTQYF. DNA of the CDR3: TGTGCCAGCGTAGACTTTAGCGGGAGGATCACAGATACGCAGTATTTT. The V and J genes are TRBV2 and TRBJ2-3, with 10 bases aligning to TRBD2. From germline, CDR1 is SNHLY and CDR2 FYNNEI. The J segment lost 2 bases and the V segment lost 8 bases, leaving 10 bases of the junction unmatched. The CDR3 runs 16 residues.

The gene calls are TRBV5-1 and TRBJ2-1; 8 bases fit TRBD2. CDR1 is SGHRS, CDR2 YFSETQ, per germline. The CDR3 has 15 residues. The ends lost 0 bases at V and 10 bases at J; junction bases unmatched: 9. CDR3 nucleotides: TGCGCCAGCAGCTTGGAACCAGCGGGAGTCAGGGAGCAGTTCTTC. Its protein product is CASSLEPAGVREQFF.

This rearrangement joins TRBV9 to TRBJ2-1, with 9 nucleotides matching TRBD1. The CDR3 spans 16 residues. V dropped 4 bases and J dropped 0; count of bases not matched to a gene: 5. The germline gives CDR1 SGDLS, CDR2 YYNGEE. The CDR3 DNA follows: TGTGCCAGCAGCCCTTGGGACAGGGCCTCCTACAATGAGCAGTTCTTC. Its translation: CASSPWDRASYNEQFF.

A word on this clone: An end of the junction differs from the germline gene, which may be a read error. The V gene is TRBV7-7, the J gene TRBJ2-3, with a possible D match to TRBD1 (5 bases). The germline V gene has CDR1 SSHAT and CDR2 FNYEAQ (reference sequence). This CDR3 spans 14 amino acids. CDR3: CASSQQQVGDTQYF. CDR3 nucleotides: TGTGCTAGCAGCCAACAACAGGTTGGAGATACGCAGTATTTT.

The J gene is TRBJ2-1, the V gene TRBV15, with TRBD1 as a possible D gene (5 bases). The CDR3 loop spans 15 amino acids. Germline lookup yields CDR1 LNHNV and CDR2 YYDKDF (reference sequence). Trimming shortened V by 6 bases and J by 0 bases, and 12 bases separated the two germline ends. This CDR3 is CATRDRQSSYNEQFF. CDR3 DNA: TGTGCCACCAGGGATAGACAGAGCTCCTACAATGAGCAGTTCTTC.

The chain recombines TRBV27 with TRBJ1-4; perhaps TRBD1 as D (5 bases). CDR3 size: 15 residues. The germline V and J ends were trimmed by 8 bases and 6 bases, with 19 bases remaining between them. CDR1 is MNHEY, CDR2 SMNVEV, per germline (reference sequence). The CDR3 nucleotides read TGTGCCAGCTCTGGGGACGGCCGGACGTATGAAAAACTGTTTTTT. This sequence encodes CASSGDGRTYEKLFF.

The CDR3 here is CASTSSTGELFF. For the CDR3, the DNA is TGTGCCAGCACTTCCTCCACCGGGGAGCTGTTTTTT. This sequence joins TRBV27 and TRBJ2-2; D is ambiguous. The CDR3 extends over 12 amino acids. Germline loops: CDR1 MNHEY, CDR2 SMNVEV (reference sequence). Deletions cut 7 bases from V and 4 bases from J, with 7 bases between.

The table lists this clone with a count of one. The CDR3 spells CAWSVGTGAYYEQYF. The CDR3 DNA is TGTGCCTGGAGTGTGGGGACAGGGGCTTACTACGAGCAGTACTTC. V gene TRBV30 combines with J gene TRBJ2-7; 10 positions agree with TRBD1. CDR1 is GTSNPN, CDR2 SVGIG, per germline (reference sequence). The V gene end was trimmed by 0 bases and the J gene end by 3 bases; junction bases not matched to a gene: 5. The CDR3 runs 15 residues.

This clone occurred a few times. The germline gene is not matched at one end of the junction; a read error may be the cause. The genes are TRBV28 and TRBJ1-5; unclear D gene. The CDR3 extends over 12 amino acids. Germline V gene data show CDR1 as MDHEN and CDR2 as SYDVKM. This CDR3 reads CASSFLTQAQHF. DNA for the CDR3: TGTGCCAGCAGTTTTCTGACTCAGGCCCAGCATTTT.

This chain's CDR3 is CASNGASYNSPLHF. CDR3 DNA sequence: TGTGCCAGTAACGGCGCTTCCTATAATTCACCCCTCCACTTT. The V gene is TRBV19, the J gene TRBJ1-6, with D unresolved. The V end was cut by 7 bases, the J end by 1 base, with 8 bases between. CDR3 size: 14 residues. CDR1 LNHDA and CDR2 SQIVND come from the germline V gene (reference sequence).

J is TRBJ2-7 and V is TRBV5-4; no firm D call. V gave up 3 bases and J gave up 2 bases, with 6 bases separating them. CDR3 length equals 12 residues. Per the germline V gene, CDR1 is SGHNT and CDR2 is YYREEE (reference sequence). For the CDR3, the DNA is TGTGCCAGCAGCTCGGCAGCCTACGAGCAGTACTTC. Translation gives CASSSAAYEQYF.

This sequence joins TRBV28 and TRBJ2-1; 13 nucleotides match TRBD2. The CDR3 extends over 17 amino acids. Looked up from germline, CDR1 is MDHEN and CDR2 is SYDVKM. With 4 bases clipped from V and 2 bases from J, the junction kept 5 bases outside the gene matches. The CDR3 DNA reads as TGTGCCAGCAGTTCAACGGGACTAGCGGGAACCTACAATGAGCAGTTCTTC. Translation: CASSSTGLAGTYNEQFF. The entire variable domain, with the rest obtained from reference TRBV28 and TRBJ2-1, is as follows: DVKVTQSSRYLVKRTGEKVFLECVQDMDHENMFWYRQDPGLGLRLIYFSYDVKMKEKGDIPEGYSVSREKKERFSLILESASTNQTSMYLCASSSTGLAGTYNEQFFGPGTRLTVL.

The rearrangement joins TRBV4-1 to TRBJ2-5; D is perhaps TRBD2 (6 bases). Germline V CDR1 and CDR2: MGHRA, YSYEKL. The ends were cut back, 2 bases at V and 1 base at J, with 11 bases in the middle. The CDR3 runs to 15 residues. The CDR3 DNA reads TGCGCCAGCAGCCAACGGGGAGGTCTCCAAGAGACCCAGTACTTC. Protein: CASSQRGGLQETQYF.

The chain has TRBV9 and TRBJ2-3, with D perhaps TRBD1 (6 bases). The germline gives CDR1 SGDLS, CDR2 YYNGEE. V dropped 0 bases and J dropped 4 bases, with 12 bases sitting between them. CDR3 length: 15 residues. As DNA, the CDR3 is TGTGCCAGCAGCGTAGTCGGAACAGGGTCAGATACGCAGTATTTT. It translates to CASSVVGTGSDTQYF.

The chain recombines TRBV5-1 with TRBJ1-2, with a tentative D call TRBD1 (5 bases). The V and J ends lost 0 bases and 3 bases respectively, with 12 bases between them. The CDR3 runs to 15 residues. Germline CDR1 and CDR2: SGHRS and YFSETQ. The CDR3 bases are TGCGCCAGCAGCTTGGTGGGACGGGCGGACTATGGCTACACCTTC. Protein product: CASSLVGRADYGYTF.

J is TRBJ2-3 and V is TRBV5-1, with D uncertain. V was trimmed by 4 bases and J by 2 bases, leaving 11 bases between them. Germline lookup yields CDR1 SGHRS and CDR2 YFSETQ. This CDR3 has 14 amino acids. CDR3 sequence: CASSQGIATDTQYF. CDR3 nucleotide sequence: TGCGCCAGCAGCCAAGGGATCGCCACAGATACGCAGTATTTT.

CDR3 nucleotides: TGTGCCAGCAGAGCGGCTAGCAGGGGGTTGGGTTTTCTGTTTTTT. Translating gives CASRAASRGLGFLFF. V is TRBV28 and J is TRBJ1-4, with 7 bases that match TRBD1. The J segment lost 14 bases and the V segment lost 6 bases, leaving 18 bases of the junction unmatched. Germline CDR1 reads MDHEN; CDR2 reads SYDVKM. The CDR3 has 15 residues.